The clone carrying this TCR beta chain was observed a few times. Vbeta (60) and Jbeta (13) primers were used in the PCR. Measured with immunoSEQ multiplex PCR; TCRdb has only the in-frame clones, and not every one. The data hold some 170,000 clones, with under 80% observed a single time. This sample stems from a study of cytomegalovirus exposure and HLA in healthy donors. The TCR originated in a human donor in good health. The sequenced sample consisted of PBMCs.

This chain's CDR3 is CASSPKGGQPYNEQFF. The CDR3 DNA sequence: TGTGCCAGCAGCCCCAAAGGTGGACAGCCCTACAATGAGCAGTTCTTC. V is TRBV7-3 and J is TRBJ2-1; D may be TRBD1 (6 bases). The V gene's germline CDR1 is SGHTA and CDR2 FQGTGA. Between the trimmed V and J ends, which lost 5 bases and 2 bases, there was a span of 16 bases. The CDR3 sequence is 16 residues long.